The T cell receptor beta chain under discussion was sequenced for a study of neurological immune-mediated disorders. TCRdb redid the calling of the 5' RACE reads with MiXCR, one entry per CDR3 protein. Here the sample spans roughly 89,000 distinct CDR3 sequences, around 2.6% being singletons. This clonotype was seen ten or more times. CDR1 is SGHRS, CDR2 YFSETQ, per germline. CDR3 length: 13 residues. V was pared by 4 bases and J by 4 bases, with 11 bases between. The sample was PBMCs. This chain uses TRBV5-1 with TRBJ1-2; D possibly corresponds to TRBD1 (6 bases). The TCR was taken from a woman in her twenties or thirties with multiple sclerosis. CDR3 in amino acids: CASSPDSFYGYTF. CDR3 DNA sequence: TGCGCCAGCAGCCCGGACAGCTTCTATGGCTACACCTTC.